Listed below are T cell receptor beta chains from one sample, sequenced in a study of vaccination and CD4 T cells after COVID-19. TCRdb analysed the PCR reads with MiXCR anew, one entry per CDR3 protein. The sample gives about 20,000 distinct CDR3 sequences, around 53% of which show up once; around 9% is in the top ten. These TCRs' antigens remain unknown. Source material: CD4+ T cells from blood, cultured in vitro. These TCRs come from a human donor who had recovered from COVID-19. CDR3s include the opening cysteine and the closing phenylalanine or tryptophan. Fields, in order: D gene, J gene, clone size, CDR3 length, V gene, CDR3 protein, CDR3 DNA. D genes are given only for firm matches. Some rows mark clone size as missing; the rest say once, few, many or name a class of expanded clone.

d_call: TRBD1; j_call: TRBJ1-2; clone_size: few; cdr3_length: 16; v_call: TRBV27; cdr3_aa: CASSSFRRDSNYGYTF; cdr3_nt: TGTGCCAGCAGTTCCTTCCGACGGGACAGCAACTATGGCTACACCTTC
d_call: -; j_call: TRBJ1-1; clone_size: few; cdr3_length: 13; v_call: TRBV7-8; cdr3_aa: CASSLSPYTEAFF; cdr3_nt: TGTGCCAGCAGCTTGTCGCCGTACACTGAAGCTTTCTTT
d_call: TRBD1; j_call: TRBJ1-1; clone_size: -; cdr3_length: 15; v_call: TRBV10-3; cdr3_aa: CAISERDSLGTEAFF; cdr3_nt: TGTGCCATCAGTGAGAGGGACAGCCTGGGGACTGAAGCTTTCTTT
d_call: TRBD1; j_call: TRBJ1-1; clone_size: -; cdr3_length: 14; v_call: TRBV7-2; cdr3_aa: CASSLDLQGALAFF; cdr3_nt: TGTGCCAGCAGCTTAGATCTTCAGGGGGCGTTAGCTTTCTTT
d_call: TRBD1; j_call: TRBJ2-7; clone_size: -; cdr3_length: 13; v_call: TRBV20-1; cdr3_aa: CSAKTGNDYEQYF; cdr3_nt: TGCAGTGCTAAGACAGGGAATGACTACGAGCAGTACTTC
d_call: TRBD2; j_call: TRBJ2-1; clone_size: -; cdr3_length: 14; v_call: TRBV5-1; cdr3_aa: CASSLSSAGAEQFF; cdr3_nt: TGCGCCAGCAGCTTGTCCTCAGCGGGGGCCGAGCAGTTCTTC
d_call: -; j_call: TRBJ2-5; clone_size: once; cdr3_length: 15; v_call: TRBV20-1; cdr3_aa: CSARDARLSQETQYF; cdr3_nt: TGCAGTGCTAGAGACGCGCGGTTGAGCCAAGAGACCCAGTACTTC
d_call: TRBD2; j_call: TRBJ2-3; clone_size: -; cdr3_length: 17; v_call: TRBV20-1; cdr3_aa: CSARDRFGRGSTDTQYF; cdr3_nt: TGCAGTGCTAGAGATCGATTTGGGAGGGGAAGCACAGATACGCAGTATTTT
d_call: -; j_call: TRBJ1-2; clone_size: few; cdr3_length: 12; v_call: TRBV6-5; cdr3_aa: CASSSGSVGYTF; cdr3_nt: TGTGCCAGCAGTTCAGGGTCTGTTGGCTACACCTTC
d_call: TRBD1; j_call: TRBJ2-5; clone_size: -; cdr3_length: 16; v_call: TRBV2; cdr3_aa: CASRGQRAGRQETQYF; cdr3_nt: TGTGCCAGCAGGGGACAGAGGGCCGGTCGGCAAGAGACCCAGTACTTC
d_call: -; j_call: TRBJ1-1; clone_size: few; cdr3_length: 14; v_call: TRBV19; cdr3_aa: CASSWDIESTEAFF; cdr3_nt: TGTGCCAGTAGTTGGGACATAGAGAGCACTGAAGCTTTCTTT
d_call: -; j_call: TRBJ2-7; clone_size: few; cdr3_length: 14; v_call: TRBV10-1; cdr3_aa: CASSPASMAYEQYF; cdr3_nt: TGCGCCAGCAGTCCTGCCTCAATGGCCTACGAGCAGTACTTC
d_call: TRBD1; j_call: TRBJ2-7; clone_size: -; cdr3_length: 14; v_call: TRBV5-4; cdr3_aa: CASSLGGTGLLEYF; cdr3_nt: TGTGCCAGCAGCTTGGGGGGGACAGGGCTACTGGAGTACTTC
d_call: TRBD1; j_call: TRBJ1-5; clone_size: -; cdr3_length: 17; v_call: TRBV20-1; cdr3_aa: CSARDTDRGSLNQPQHF; cdr3_nt: TGCAGTGCTAGGGACACAGACAGGGGCAGCCTAAATCAGCCCCAGCATTTT
d_call: TRBD1; j_call: TRBJ2-3; clone_size: -; cdr3_length: 14; v_call: TRBV7-2; cdr3_aa: CASSLDRGEDTQYF; cdr3_nt: TGTGCCAGCAGCTTAGACAGGGGGGAAGATACGCAGTATTTT
d_call: -; j_call: TRBJ1-4; clone_size: -; cdr3_length: 13; v_call: TRBV2; cdr3_aa: CASYRSINEKLFF; cdr3_nt: TGTGCCAGCTACAGGTCAATTAATGAAAAACTGTTTTTT
d_call: -; j_call: TRBJ1-6; clone_size: -; cdr3_length: 15; v_call: TRBV7-2; cdr3_aa: CASSLEGSYNSPLHF; cdr3_nt: TGTGCCAGCAGCTTAGAGGGTTCCTATAATTCACCCCTCCACTTT
d_call: -; j_call: TRBJ1-1; clone_size: -; cdr3_length: 11; v_call: TRBV30; cdr3_aa: CAWDRNTEAFF; cdr3_nt: TGTGCCTGGGACAGGAACACTGAAGCTTTCTTT
d_call: -; j_call: TRBJ1-2; clone_size: -; cdr3_length: 14; v_call: TRBV20-1; cdr3_aa: CSARDGQGIYGYTF; cdr3_nt: TGCAGTGCTAGAGATGGGCAGGGAATCTATGGCTACACCTTC